The 25 T cell receptor beta chains given below trace back to one sample, sequenced in a study of cytomegalovirus exposure and HLA in healthy donors. PCR amplification relied on 60 Vbeta primers (plus 13 Jbeta primers). The table came from immunoSEQ multiplex PCR; TCRdb's copy has only in-frame clones and leaves some out. The profile shows more than 200,000 clones, over 60% of them singletons. Sequenced: PBMCs. All receptors come from a male donor in good health and CMV-seronegative.

The chain has TRBV19 and TRBJ2-7, with a tentative D call TRBD2 (6 bases). Germline CDR1 reads LNHDA; CDR2 reads SQIVND (reference sequence). The CDR3 runs 14 residues. The germline V and J ends were trimmed by 5 bases and 7 bases, with 18 bases remaining between them. The DNA for the CDR3 is TGTGCCAGTAGTCTTGTTGCGGGACTGTATGAGCAGTACTTC. This sequence encodes CASSLVAGLYEQYF.

The chain combines TRBV19 with TRBJ2-5; 14 bases agree with TRBD2. After removal of 4 bases from V and 5 bases from J, the junction contained 6 bases not matched to a gene. The length of the CDR3 is 16 residues. Germline lookup yields CDR1 LNHDA and CDR2 SQIVND (reference sequence). This CDR3 is CASSTGTSGRGETQYF. DNA for the CDR3: TGTGCCAGTAGTACAGGGACTAGCGGGAGAGGGGAGACCCAGTACTTC. Variable domain in full (rest from reference TRBV19 and TRBJ2-5): DGGITQSPKYLFRKEGQNVTLSCEQNLNHDAMYWYRQDPGQGLRLIYYSQIVNDFQKGDIAEGYSVSREKKESFPLTVTSAQKNPTAFYLCASSTGTSGRGETQYFGPGTRLLVL.

The CDR3 DNA reads as TGCGCCAGCAGCCCCGACAGGGGTAACGAGCAGTACTTC. Protein sequence: CASSPDRGNEQYF. J is TRBJ2-7 and V is TRBV5-1; 8 nucleotides match TRBD1. Germline CDR1 is SGHRS and CDR2 is YFSETQ. CDR3 length equals 13 residues. With V trimmed by 4 bases and J by 5 bases, 5 bases remained unmatched.

The rearrangement links TRBV11-2 to TRBJ2-7; the D gene is possibly TRBD1 (6 bases). The germline gives CDR1 SGHAT, CDR2 FQNNGV. CDR3 length: 14 amino acids. V lost 0 bases, J lost 4 bases, and 10 bases lay in between. Here the CDR3 reads CASSLDWQGYEQYF. The CDR3 DNA is TGTGCCAGCAGCTTAGATTGGCAGGGGTACGAGCAGTACTTC. Combining the CDR3 with reference TRBV11-2 and TRBJ2-7 gives the whole variable domain EAGVAQSPRYKIIEKRQSVAFWCNPISGHATLYWYQQILGQGPKLLIQFQNNGVVDDSQLPKDRFSAERLKGVDSTLKIQPAKLEDSAVYLCASSLDWQGYEQYFGPGTRLTVT.

This chain uses TRBV28 with TRBJ2-2, with TRBD2 as a possible D gene (6 bases). V was trimmed by 7 bases and J by 5 bases, leaving 20 bases between them. CDR3 length: 16 residues. The germline V gene has CDR1 MDHEN and CDR2 SYDVKM. The CDR3 reads CASNLSNGRGTGELFF. The CDR3 DNA is TGTGCCAGCAACCTTAGTAACGGGAGAGGGACCGGGGAGCTGTTTTTT.

The chain couples TRBV28 to TRBJ1-2; 7 bases are a match to TRBD1. J was trimmed by 5 bases and V by 5 bases; bases with no gene match: 8. This CDR3 comprises 14 residues. Germline V gene sequence: CDR1 MDHEN, CDR2 SYDVKM. CDR3 sequence reads: CASSILGQLYGYTF. For the CDR3, the DNA is TGTGCCAGCAGTATCCTGGGACAGCTTTATGGCTACACCTTC.

The rearrangement links TRBV6-5 to TRBJ1-5, with a tentative D call TRBD1 (6 bases). The CDR3 runs to 15 residues. Germline-derived CDR1 and CDR2 are MNHEY and SVGAGI. V lost 4 bases to trimming and J lost 0 bases, with 10 bases between them. For the CDR3, the DNA is TGTGCCAGCAGTTCGTTACAGGGTAGCAATCAGCCCCAGCATTTT. This encodes CASSSLQGSNQPQHF.

The chain uses TRBV5-1 and TRBJ1-1; 8 bases align to TRBD1. Germline loops: CDR1 SGHRS, CDR2 YFSETQ. This CDR3 has 16 amino acids. After removal of 4 bases from V and 3 bases from J, the junction contained 11 bases not matched to a gene. CDR3 in amino acids: CASSQGQDEYYTEAFF. The CDR3 nucleotides read TGCGCCAGCAGCCAGGGACAGGACGAGTACTACACTGAAGCTTTCTTT. Full variable domain (remainder filled in from reference TRBV5-1 and TRBJ1-1): KAGVTQTPRYLIKTRGQQVTLSCSPISGHRSVSWYQQTPGQGLQFLFEYFSETQRNKGNFPGRFSGRQFSNSRSEMNVSTLELGDSALYLCASSQGQDEYYTEAFFGQGTRLTVV.

The chain links TRBV29-1 to TRBJ1-1, with TRBD1 identical over 7 bases. The CDR3 has 14 residues. The V segment lost 6 bases and the J segment 0 bases; nucleotides outside the gene matches: 7. CDR1 and CDR2 (germline): SQVTM, ANQGSEA. The CDR3 DNA reads as TGCAGCGTGTGGGACAGATTGATGAACACTGAAGCTTTCTTT. Protein product: CSVWDRLMNTEAFF.

The chain joins TRBV6-1 to TRBJ2-7, with D possibly being TRBD2 (6 bases). The CDR3 runs 16 residues. Deletions cut 1 base from V and 3 bases from J, with 16 bases between. From germline, CDR1 is MNHNS and CDR2 SASEGT. CDR3 sequence: CASSEGGGTEGYEQYF. The DNA of the CDR3 is TGTGCCAGCAGTGAAGGAGGCGGGACGGAGGGCTACGAGCAGTACTTC.

The chain has TRBV6-1 and TRBJ1-2; D unclear. V dropped 1 base and J dropped 8 bases, with 11 bases sitting between them. The CDR3 sequence is 13 residues long. CDR1 is MNHNS and CDR2 is SASEGT in the germline V gene. In DNA, the CDR3 is TGTGCCAGCAGTGAAGGGCAATTTTACGGCTACACCTTC. Translating gives CASSEGQFYGYTF.

The chain carries TRBV7-6 and TRBJ2-5; 7 bases align to TRBD2. CDR3 length: 14 residues. J gave up 5 bases and V 2 bases, and 5 bases lay outside the gene matches. CDR1 SGHVS and CDR2 FNYEAQ come from the germline V gene. The CDR3 DNA is TGTGCCAGCAGCTTAAAACTAGCGTTTGAGACCCAGTACTTC. Translation: CASSLKLAFETQYF.

The V gene is TRBV2, the J gene TRBJ2-5; 7 nucleotides match TRBD1. Trimming cost V 6 bases and J 2 bases; bases outside gene matches: 6. Germline CDR1 reads SNHLY; CDR2 reads FYNNEI. The CDR3 sequence is 14 residues long. CDR3 bases: TGTGCCAGCAGCGCTATGACAGGGCAAGAGACCCAGTACTTC. Translated: CASSAMTGQETQYF.

The chain uses TRBV4-2 and TRBJ2-7, with TRBD2 identical over 8 bases. The CDR3 spans 15 residues. Germline trimming cut 4 bases from V and 3 bases from J; bases unmatched to any gene: 8. The germline CDR1 and CDR2 sequences are LGHNA and YNFKEQ. The CDR3 reads CASSPNAGGDYEQYF. CDR3 DNA: TGTGCCAGCAGCCCCAATGCGGGGGGAGACTACGAGCAGTACTTC.

The chain has TRBV7-3 and TRBJ2-5; 8 nucleotides align to TRBD1. The better agreement between TRBJ2-7 and the DNA end casts doubt on the J call. Germline V lookup: CDR1 SGHTA, CDR2 FQGTGA. The CDR3 is 14 amino acids. This CDR3 reads CASSPGQGGYEQYF. Written as DNA, the CDR3 is TGTGCCAGCAGCCCCGGACAGGGTGGGTACGAGCAGTACTTC.

This chain connects TRBV9 to TRBJ1-5; 7 bases are a match to TRBD1. V shed 3 bases and J 7 bases; nucleotides not matched to a gene: 10. The CDR3 loop spans 15 amino acids. The germline CDR1 and CDR2 sequences are SGDLS and YYNGEE. The chain's CDR3 is CASSGSDRAGQPQHF. As DNA, the CDR3 is TGTGCCAGCAGCGGTAGTGACAGGGCGGGCCAGCCCCAGCATTTT. Combining the CDR3 with reference TRBV9 and TRBJ1-5 gives the whole variable domain DSGVTQTPKHLITATGQRVTLRCSPRSGDLSVYWYQQSLDQGLQFLIQYYNGEERAKGNILERFSAQQFPDLHSELNLSSLELGDSALYFCASSGSDRAGQPQHFGDGTRLSIL.

The rearrangement uses TRBV19 and TRBJ2-7; 7 bases match TRBD1. V lost 5 bases and J lost 5; bases outside the gene matches: 9. Germline assignment: CDR1 LNHDA and CDR2 SQIVND (reference sequence). The CDR3 has 14 residues. The CDR3 DNA sequence: TGTGCCAGTAGTCAGAGACAGGGTGTAAACGAGCAGTACTTC. The encoded protein is CASSQRQGVNEQYF. Filled out from reference TRBV19 and TRBJ2-7, the complete variable domain reads DGGITQSPKYLFRKEGQNVTLSCEQNLNHDAMYWYRQDPGQGLRLIYYSQIVNDFQKGDIAEGYSVSREKKESFPLTVTSAQKNPTAFYLCASSQRQGVNEQYFGPGTRLTVT.

The V and J genes are TRBV5-1 and TRBJ2-2; D not resolved. There are 15 residues in the CDR3. With 0 bases removed from V and 3 bases from J, the gap between germline ends came to 9 bases. Germline-derived CDR1 and CDR2 are SGHRS and YFSETQ. The DNA for the CDR3 is TGCGCCAGCAGCTTGGGTACTATTTACACCGGGGAGCTGTTTTTT. It translates to CASSLGTIYTGELFF.

This chain joins TRBV9 and TRBJ2-2; D gene uncertain. The CDR3 has 14 residues. Germline CDR1 reads SGDLS; CDR2 reads YYNGEE. Trimming stripped 0 bases from V and 1 base from J, with 4 bases between. The CDR3 protein is CASSVALNTGELFF. The CDR3, as DNA: TGTGCCAGCAGCGTAGCTTTGAACACCGGGGAGCTGTTTTTT. Drawing the rest from reference TRBV9 and TRBJ2-2, the complete variable domain is DSGVTQTPKHLITATGQRVTLRCSPRSGDLSVYWYQQSLDQGLQFLIQYYNGEERAKGNILERFSAQQFPDLHSELNLSSLELGDSALYFCASSVALNTGELFFGEGSRLTVL.

The CDR3 bases are TGTGCCAGCAGCTCCAGGGCGGTTGTGCCAGGGGGCCCCACCGGGGAGCTGTTTTTT. It specifies CASSSRAVVPGGPTGELFF. The chain employs TRBV5-8 and TRBJ2-2, with TRBD1 matching 8 bases. Germline CDR1 SGHTS, CDR2 YDEGEE. Trimming at V came to 3 bases and at J to 4 bases, leaving 17 bases not matched to a gene. The CDR3 length is 19 residues.

The chain employs TRBV2 and TRBJ2-5; TRBD1 is a possible D gene (7 bases). CDR1 and CDR2 from the germline V gene are SNHLY and FYNNEI. V was pared by 7 bases and J by 5 bases, with 17 bases between. The CDR3 loop spans 14 amino acids. The CDR3 region is CASTTDRRGETQYF. Here the CDR3 DNA reads TGTGCCAGCACCACGGACAGGAGGGGGGAGACCCAGTACTTC. Filled out from reference TRBV2 and TRBJ2-5, the complete variable domain reads EPEVTQTPSHQVTQMGQEVILRCVPISNHLYFYWYRQILGQKVEFLVSFYNNEISEKSEIFDDQFSVERPDGSNFTLKIRSTKLEDSAMYFCASTTDRRGETQYFGPGTRLLVL.

CDR3 DNA: TGTGCCAGCAGCGTCGGACAGGGGATAAGGGTGAACACTGAAGCTTTCTTT. Translation gives CASSVGQGIRVNTEAFF. J is TRBJ1-1 and V is TRBV9; 9 nucleotides line up with TRBD1. V shed 2 bases, J shed 0 bases, and the junction held 8 bases outside the gene matches. Germline CDR1 SGDLS, CDR2 YYNGEE. The CDR3 is 17 amino acids.

The J gene is TRBJ2-1, the V gene TRBV4-1, with 8 bases fitting TRBD1. Germline V gene data show CDR1 as MGHRA and CDR2 as YSYEKL. The CDR3 contains 16 residues. The V and J ends lost 3 bases and 0 bases, in that order; junction bases with no gene match: 4. This chain's CDR3 is CASSHTGGTSYNEQFF. Here the CDR3 DNA reads TGCGCCAGCAGCCATACAGGGGGTACCTCCTACAATGAGCAGTTCTTC.

The rearrangement uses TRBV4-1 and TRBJ1-2, with D unclear. V lost 3 bases and J 0 bases, leaving 11 bases between the germline ends. Germline CDR1 MGHRA, CDR2 YSYEKL. This CDR3 comprises 15 residues. The DNA of the CDR3 is TGCGCCAGCAGCCATCAATTTTCCCCTAACTATGGCTACACCTTC. Translated, it gives CASSHQFSPNYGYTF.

The chain recombines TRBV28 with TRBJ2-3, with 11 positions matching TRBD2. This CDR3 comprises 15 residues. With V trimmed by 7 bases and J by 2 bases, 5 bases remained unmatched. Germline CDR1 is MDHEN and CDR2 is SYDVKM. The CDR3 DNA reads TGTGCCAGCAATCTAGCGGGAGGTTACACAGATACGCAGTATTTT. Amino acid sequence: CASNLAGGYTDTQYF. The whole variable domain, remainder taken from reference TRBV28 and TRBJ2-3, is DVKVTQSSRYLVKRTGEKVFLECVQDMDHENMFWYRQDPGLGLRLIYFSYDVKMKEKGDIPEGYSVSREKKERFSLILESASTNQTSMYLCASNLAGGYTDTQYFGPGTRLTVL.